These 10 T cell receptor beta chains were sequenced from one sample in a study of metastatic and nonmetastatic thyroid tumors. MiXCR reprocessed the PCR reads for TCRdb. The data contain about 21,000 clones, approximately 30% of them singletons. Every patient underwent thyroid surgery untreated. The sample was tumor tissue. Receptor source: a male donor with papillary thyroid cancer or a benign thyroid nodule (not recorded which). Some clones in this sample may be carry-over from other donors' samples.

This rearrangement joins TRBV5-1 to TRBJ2-1; no reliable D call. Looked up from germline, CDR1 is SGHRS and CDR2 is YFSETQ. CDR3 length: 15 residues. The V and J ends lost 1 base and 2 bases respectively, with 10 bases between them. Here the CDR3 DNA reads TGCGCCAGCAGCTTGTTGGGCATACCCTACAATGAGCAGTTCTTC. Translation gives CASSLLGIPYNEQFF.

Turning to this clone: The junction differs from germline at one of its ends, possibly a read error. V gene TRBV20-1 combines with J gene TRBJ1-6; D remains ambiguous. Germline values: CDR1 DFQATT, CDR2 SNEGSKA (reference sequence). This CDR3 is 13 amino acids long. This chain's CDR3 is CSSSVENNSPLHF. CDR3 sequence (DNA): TGCAGTTCTAGTGTGGAGAATAATTCACCCCTCCACTTT.

Only a few counts were recorded for this clone. A much larger clone lies one base from this, so it may be a read error. The chain has TRBV11-2 and TRBJ1-1, with D unresolved. CDR1 is SGHAT and CDR2 is FQNNGV in the germline V gene. CDR3 length equals 14 residues. Written as DNA, the CDR3 is TGTGCCAGCAGCTTAGAAACGATCAACACTGAAACTTTCTTT. It specifies CASSLETINTETFF.

This clone was counted a few times. This chain connects TRBV24-1 to TRBJ2-1; 12 bases match TRBD2. V dropped 5 bases and J dropped 6; count of bases not matched to a gene: 4. Germline V gives CDR1 KGHDR, CDR2 SFDVKD. CDR3 length: 15 amino acids. The CDR3, as DNA: TGTGCCACCAGTGGTCTAGCGGGAGGGCCCAATGAGCAGTTCTTC. It is translated as CATSGLAGGPNEQFF.

The rearrangement links TRBV30 to TRBJ1-1; D not certain. The CDR3 is made up of 13 amino acids. V was cut by 8 bases and J by 1 base, with 14 bases left in between. Germline V gives CDR1 GTSNPN, CDR2 SVGIG (reference sequence). CDR3 DNA: TGTGCCCGGAAATATGCAGAGAACACTGAAGCTTTCTTT. Encoded protein: CARKYAENTEAFF.

Details on this clone: A read error may produce the germline difference seen at one junction end. This chain uses TRBV7-9 with TRBJ1-2; D is perhaps TRBD1 (5 bases). The CDR3 totals 14 residues. Germline V gene lookup returns CDR1 SEHNR and CDR2 FQNEAQ (reference sequence). The DNA of the CDR3 is TGTGCCAGCAGCCCTTCATGGGGCGTCTATGTCTACACTTTC. Its protein product is CASSPSWGVYVYTF.

The chain combines TRBV27 with TRBJ1-4, with 7 bases fitting TRBD1. The junction had 6 bases not matched to a gene; V was cut back by 3 bases and J by 11 bases. The CDR3 consists of 13 residues. The germline CDR1 and CDR2 sequences are MNHEY and SMNVEV (reference sequence). The CDR3 here is CASSFDRVGKLFF. CDR3 nucleotides: TGTGCCAGCAGTTTCGACAGGGTAGGGAAACTGTTTTTT.

This clone has more than one count but fewer than ten. The V call is TRBV27, the J call TRBJ1-1; D remains ambiguous. Trimming left V 4 bases short and J 5 bases short, with 11 bases between. The germline CDR1 and CDR2 sequences are MNHEY and SMNVEV (reference sequence). The CDR3 consists of 13 residues. DNA of the CDR3: TGTGCCAGCAGTTCGCTTCGGGGAACTGAAGCTTTCTTT. The encoded protein is CASSSLRGTEAFF.

The rearrangement links TRBV27 to TRBJ2-7; the D call may be TRBD1 or TRBD2 (5 bases each). The germline V and J ends were trimmed by 3 bases and 0 bases, with 9 bases remaining between them. CDR1 is MNHEY and CDR2 is SMNVEV in the germline V gene (reference sequence). CDR3 length equals 14 residues. For the CDR3, the DNA is TGTGCCAGCAGTTTTGGGGGTCCCTCCTACGAGCAGTACTTC. It yields the protein CASSFGGPSYEQYF.

Ten or more counts support this clone. The rearrangement uses TRBV20-1 and TRBJ1-4; tentative D call: TRBD1 (6 bases). Deletions cut 5 bases from V and 8 bases from J, with 21 bases between. The CDR3 is 15 residues long. Germline CDR1 and CDR2: DFQATT and SNEGSKA (reference sequence). CDR3 residues: CSASTGGLTGEKLFF. DNA for the CDR3: TGCAGTGCTTCTACGGGGGGCCTAACTGGAGAAAAACTGTTTTTT.